Here is one T cell receptor (beta chain) with its context. Clones were sequenced by immunoSEQ multiplex PCR, and TCRdb holds only the in-frame ones, with some missing. The sample holds 300,000 to 400,000 clones, roughly 87% seen once. This specimen comes from a study of blood T cell repertoires in COVID-19. The CDR3 has 14 amino acids. Germline lookup yields CDR1 SGHRS and CDR2 YFSETQ. V lost 5 bases to trimming and J lost 2 bases; unmatched junction nucleotides: 4. The chain has TRBV5-1 and TRBJ1-2; 9 bases agree with TRBD1. This clonotype originated in a woman under 40 who had recovered from COVID-19. The material sequenced was PBMCs or T cells enriched from blood (not recorded which). CDR3 region: CASRGTGRNYGYTF. The CDR3 DNA reads as TGCGCCAGCAGGGGGACAGGGAGAAACTATGGCTACACCTTC.